This is a list of T cell receptor beta chains from one sample in a study of PD-1 blockade in classical Hodgkin lymphoma. The protocol was immunoSEQ multiplex PCR, while the TCRdb copy is restricted to in-frame clones and leaves out a portion. Altogether under 25,000 clones are present, more than 60% being singletons, with the ten largest covering roughly two fifths. Here the sequenced sample was peripheral blood mononuclear cells (PBMCs), taken before the second cycle of nivolumab. The receptor set was obtained from a human donor with classical Hodgkin lymphoma. The CDR3 runs from the conserved cysteine through the conserved F or W. The order of the fields is V gene, D gene, clone size, J gene, CDR3 protein, CDR3 DNA. A D gene is named only where the DNA matches it firmly. Not all rows give a size; the values are once, few, many and, for expanded clones, a class.

v_call: TRBV19
d_call: .
clone_size: .
j_call: TRBJ1-1
cdr3_aa: CASTPGLEAFF
cdr3_nt: TGTGCCAGTACCCCTGGCCTTGAAGCTTTCTTT

v_call: TRBV30
d_call: .
clone_size: few
j_call: TRBJ2-3
cdr3_aa: CAWSVLRHDTQYF
cdr3_nt: TGTGCCTGGAGTGTACTAAGACATGATACGCAGTATTTT

v_call: TRBV5-4
d_call: TRBD2
clone_size: once
j_call: TRBJ2-5
cdr3_aa: CASSLGTSGSKTQYF
cdr3_nt: TGTGCCAGCAGCCTTGGGACTAGCGGGAGTAAGACCCAGTACTTC

v_call: TRBV29-1
d_call: .
clone_size: once
j_call: TRBJ2-4
cdr3_aa: CSVEDLPLAKNIQYF
cdr3_nt: TGCAGCGTTGAAGATCTACCTTTAGCCAAAAACATTCAGTACTTC

v_call: TRBV6-6
d_call: .
clone_size: .
j_call: TRBJ2-5
cdr3_aa: CASLVSGSGETQYF
cdr3_nt: TGTGCCAGCCTCGTTAGCGGTTCCGGGGAGACCCAGTACTTC

v_call: TRBV28
d_call: .
clone_size: .
j_call: TRBJ1-2
cdr3_aa: CASTPDENGYTF
cdr3_nt: TGTGCCAGCACCCCGGACGAGAATGGCTACACCTTC

v_call: TRBV13
d_call: TRBD2
clone_size: .
j_call: TRBJ2-6
cdr3_aa: CASSLVLAGAGANVLTF
cdr3_nt: TGTGCCAGCAGCTTAGTTCTAGCGGGAGCTGGGGCCAACGTCCTGACTTTC

v_call: TRBV6-6
d_call: .
clone_size: few
j_call: TRBJ2-2
cdr3_aa: CASRQAGRTGELFF
cdr3_nt: TGTGCCAGCCGACAGGCAGGCCGCACCGGGGAGCTGTTTTTT

v_call: TRBV30
d_call: TRBD2
clone_size: .
j_call: TRBJ2-1
cdr3_aa: CAWEPFGTSGYNEQFF
cdr3_nt: TGTGCCTGGGAGCCCTTCGGGACTAGTGGCTACAATGAGCAGTTCTTC

v_call: TRBV11-3
d_call: .
clone_size: few
j_call: TRBJ2-7
cdr3_aa: CASSLDEAYEQYF
cdr3_nt: TGTGCCAGCAGCTTAGATGAGGCGTACGAGCAGTACTTC

v_call: TRBV5-1
d_call: .
clone_size: .
j_call: TRBJ2-7
cdr3_aa: CASSSPGSYEQYF
cdr3_nt: TGCGCCAGCAGCAGTCCGGGATCCTACGAGCAGTACTTC

v_call: TRBV27
d_call: TRBD1
clone_size: .
j_call: TRBJ1-3
cdr3_aa: CASSRGGRSSGNTIYF
cdr3_nt: TGTGCCAGCAGCAGGGGGGGCAGATCCTCTGGAAACACCATATATTTT

v_call: TRBV28
d_call: .
clone_size: .
j_call: TRBJ2-7
cdr3_aa: CASSLVGGPYEQYF
cdr3_nt: TGTGCCAGCAGTTTAGTTGGGGGCCCCTACGAGCAGTACTTC

v_call: TRBV2
d_call: .
clone_size: .
j_call: TRBJ2-1
cdr3_aa: CASGPQGWVNEQFF
cdr3_nt: TGTGCCAGCGGTCCGCAGGGCTGGGTGAATGAGCAGTTCTTC

v_call: TRBV5-1
d_call: .
clone_size: .
j_call: TRBJ2-3
cdr3_aa: CASTGYRGDTQYF
cdr3_nt: TGCGCCAGCACGGGATATAGGGGAGATACGCAGTATTTT

v_call: TRBV6-1
d_call: TRBD1
clone_size: few
j_call: TRBJ2-7
cdr3_aa: CASRTGSYEQYF
cdr3_nt: TGTGCCAGCCGGACAGGGTCCTACGAGCAGTACTTC

v_call: TRBV5-1
d_call: .
clone_size: .
j_call: TRBJ1-1
cdr3_aa: CASSSLEGGTEAFF
cdr3_nt: TGCGCCAGCAGCTCCCTGGAGGGGGGCACTGAAGCTTTCTTT

v_call: TRBV19
d_call: .
clone_size: .
j_call: TRBJ2-2
cdr3_aa: CASKGGTGELFF
cdr3_nt: TGTGCCAGTAAGGGGGGCACCGGGGAGCTGTTTTTT

v_call: TRBV6-5
d_call: .
clone_size: .
j_call: TRBJ2-7
cdr3_aa: CASSTPYEQYF
cdr3_nt: TGTGCCAGCAGTACCCCCTACGAGCAGTACTTC

v_call: TRBV19
d_call: .
clone_size: .
j_call: TRBJ2-7
cdr3_aa: CASSISVGVYEQYF
cdr3_nt: TGTGCCAGTAGTATTAGCGTTGGGGTCTACGAGCAGTACTTC